This TCR beta chain is from a study of Tregs in tolerant kidney transplant recipients. The repertoire was sequenced with immunoSEQ multiplex PCR; TCRdb's copy has only in-frame clones and lacks some. The table lists over 60,000 clones, roughly 89% of them singletons. This CDR3 is built from 15 residues. The germline V gene has CDR1 SGHRS and CDR2 YFSETQ. V was trimmed by 1 base and J by 3 bases, leaving 14 bases between them. Worth noting for this clone: Its antigen is unknown.

Study-wide points: Few patients were studied, so findings need validation in larger groups.

This clonotype was obtained from a human donor in good health. The chain combines TRBV5-1 with TRBJ2-7; D may be TRBD1 (5 bases). Sequenced input: CD4+ T cells from blood. The CDR3 reads CASSLNSGAHYEQYF. In DNA, the CDR3 is TGCGCCAGCAGCTTGAATTCTGGGGCCCACTACGAGCAGTACTTC.